Sequencing of this TCR beta chain was carried out in a study of blood T cell repertoires in COVID-19. As for the study in general: COVID-19 samples, acute and convalescent, were from the United States, Italy and Spain. From T cells, B-cell-depleted T cells, or PBMCs came the material, which was cDNA or gDNA.

Original processing methods: Reference gene primer amplification gave estimated nucleated cell counts. Sequencing was performed with immunoSEQ multiplex PCR; in TCRdb, only in-frame clones are kept and a portion is missing. The DNA was the basis for D and trimming; V, J and clone size are from that table. In the table there are over 300,000 clones, 86% of which are singletons. The trim removed 0 bases at V and 5 bases at J, leaving 7 bases unmatched. The CDR3 has 18 amino acids. Germline-derived CDR1 and CDR2 are LNHDA and SQIVND (reference sequence). Sequencing used peripheral blood. The V call is TRBV19, the J call TRBJ2-1, with TRBD2 identical over 13 bases. The clonotype was recovered from a woman between 45 and 60 years old with acute or convalescent COVID-19. The CDR3 spells CASSIDLWGLAGHNEQFF. In nucleotides, the CDR3 is TGTGCCAGTAGTATAGATCTATGGGGACTAGCGGGACACAATGAGCAGTTCTTC.